This T cell receptor beta chain originates from a study of cytomegalovirus exposure and HLA in healthy donors. V was clipped by 1 base and J by 2 bases, with 9 bases between them. The CDR3 runs to 14 residues. CDR1 is SGHDT, CDR2 YYEEEE, per germline. PCR used 60 Vbeta primers and 13 Jbeta primers. The assay was immunoSEQ multiplex PCR, and TCRdb's table has in-frame clones only and misses some. The top ten clones hold less than 2% of a sample with hundreds of thousands of clones, roughly 79% of them seen once. The chain links TRBV5-6 to TRBJ2-5; D possibly corresponds to TRBD2 (5 bases). Material for sequencing was PBMCs. This receptor was identified in a male donor in good health and CMV-seronegative. Written as DNA, the CDR3 is TGTGCCAGCAGCTTGAGAGGGAGACAAGAGACCCAGTACTTC. Its translation is CASSLRGRQETQYF. The full variable domain, completed using reference TRBV5-6 and TRBJ2-5, is DAGVTQSPTHLIKTRGQQVTLRCSPKSGHDTVSWYQQALGQGPQFIFQYYEEEERQRGNFPDRFSGHQFPNYSSELNVNALLLGDSALYLCASSLRGRQETQYFGPGTRLLVL.